Listed here are 8 T cell receptor beta chains from one sample, sequenced in a study of blood T cell repertoires in COVID-19. Using immunoSEQ multiplex PCR, the repertoire was profiled, and TCRdb retains in-frame clones only, with some absent. The data contain 110,000 to 150,000 clones, about 83% of them singletons. Material: peripheral blood. The receptors stem from a human donor in a cohort sampled during active COVID-19.

V and J are TRBV5-1 and TRBJ1-3; TRBD1 agrees at 7 bases. The CDR3 is 15 residues long. Germline CDR1 is SGHRS and CDR2 is YFSETQ. V lost 5 bases and J lost 0; bases outside the gene matches: 5. This CDR3 reads CASSLQGGSGNTIYF. For the CDR3, the DNA is TGCGCCAGCAGTCTGCAGGGGGGCTCTGGAAACACCATATATTTT.

The chain has TRBV7-9 and TRBJ2-3; D is ambiguous. The CDR3 runs 11 residues. CDR1 is SEHNR and CDR2 is FQNEAQ in the germline V gene (reference sequence). V lost 3 bases and J lost 5, with 3 bases in between. The CDR3 loop reads CASSLRDTQYF. The DNA for the CDR3 is TGTGCCAGCAGCTTGCGAGATACGCAGTATTTT.

This sequence joins TRBV5-1 and TRBJ1-1; 7 positions agree with TRBD1. Losses at the gene ends were 5 bases for V and 1 base for J; bases not matched to a gene: 14. This CDR3 spans 17 amino acids. The V gene's germline CDR1 is SGHRS and CDR2 YFSETQ. The CDR3 region is CASRPPGQTLSNTEAFF. CDR3 nucleotides: TGCGCCAGCAGACCCCCGGGACAGACACTATCGAACACTGAAGCTTTCTTT.

The chain is built from TRBV19 and TRBJ1-4; D unresolved. CDR3 length: 14 residues. Germline lookup yields CDR1 LNHDA and CDR2 SQIVND (reference sequence). Trimming pared 5 bases from V and 3 bases from J, leaving 10 bases between. The CDR3 DNA reads TGTGCCAGTAGTCAACTCGCGTCTAATGAAAAACTGTTTTTT. Its protein product is CASSQLASNEKLFF. Filled out from reference TRBV19 and TRBJ1-4, the complete variable domain reads DGGITQSPKYLFRKEGQNVTLSCEQNLNHDAMYWYRQDPGQGLRLIYYSQIVNDFQKGDIAEGYSVSREKKESFPLTVTSAQKNPTAFYLCASSQLASNEKLFFGSGTQLSVL.

The chain uses TRBV23-1 and TRBJ2-7, with D possibly TRBD1 on 5 matching bases. TRBV23-1 is placed among ORFs of uncertain function. The CDR3 totals 15 residues. V was pared by 3 bases and J by 5 bases, with 17 bases between. CDR3 sequence: CASSHPWGHHNEQYF. CDR3 bases: TGCGCCAGCAGTCACCCCTGGGGCCACCACAACGAGCAGTACTTC.

The rearrangement links TRBV9 to TRBJ1-6; D possibly corresponds to TRBD1 (5 bases). The CDR3 sequence is 14 residues long. Germline CDR1 reads SGDLS; CDR2 reads YYNGEE. The V end was cut by 2 bases, the J end by 7 bases, with 10 bases between. The DNA for the CDR3 is TGTGCCAGCAGCGTGGGGAGGGACAATTCACCCCTCCACTTT. This sequence encodes CASSVGRDNSPLHF.

The chain employs TRBV5-1 and TRBJ2-5; 7 nucleotides line up with TRBD2. The trim removed 5 bases at V and 5 bases at J, leaving 15 bases unmatched. CDR1 is SGHRS, CDR2 YFSETQ, per germline. This CDR3 contains 16 residues. CDR3 DNA sequence: TGCGCCAGCAGTGGGGGGTCTAGCGGCCCTTGGGAGACCCAGTACTTC. As protein: CASSGGSSGPWETQYF.

This chain links TRBV6-1 with TRBJ1-5; the D gene is possibly TRBD1 (5 bases). Trimming stripped 2 bases from V and 2 bases from J, with 10 bases between. Germline V gene lookup returns CDR1 MNHNS and CDR2 SASEGT. The CDR3 covers 15 residues. As DNA, the CDR3 is TGTGCCAGCAGTGAAAACCGGGGGGGCAATCAGCCCCAGCATTTT. This sequence encodes CASSENRGGNQPQHF.